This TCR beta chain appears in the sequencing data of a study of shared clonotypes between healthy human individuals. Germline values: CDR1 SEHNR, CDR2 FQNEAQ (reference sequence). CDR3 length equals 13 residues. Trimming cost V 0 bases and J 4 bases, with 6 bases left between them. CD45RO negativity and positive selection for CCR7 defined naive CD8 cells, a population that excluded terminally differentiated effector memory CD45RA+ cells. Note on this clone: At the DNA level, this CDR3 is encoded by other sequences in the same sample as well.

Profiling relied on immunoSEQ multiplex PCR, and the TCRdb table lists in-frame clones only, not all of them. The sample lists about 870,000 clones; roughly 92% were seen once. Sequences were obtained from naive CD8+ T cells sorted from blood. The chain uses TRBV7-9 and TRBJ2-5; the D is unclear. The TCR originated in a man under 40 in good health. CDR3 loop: CASSLALSETQYF. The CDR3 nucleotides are TGTGCCAGCAGCTTAGCCCTATCAGAGACCCAGTACTTC. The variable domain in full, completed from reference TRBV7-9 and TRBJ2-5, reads DTGVSQNPRHKITKRGQNVTFRCDPISEHNRLYWYRQTLGQGPEFLTYFQNEAQLEKSRLLSDRFSAERPKGSFSTLEIQRTEQGDSAMYLCASSLALSETQYFGPGTRLLVL.